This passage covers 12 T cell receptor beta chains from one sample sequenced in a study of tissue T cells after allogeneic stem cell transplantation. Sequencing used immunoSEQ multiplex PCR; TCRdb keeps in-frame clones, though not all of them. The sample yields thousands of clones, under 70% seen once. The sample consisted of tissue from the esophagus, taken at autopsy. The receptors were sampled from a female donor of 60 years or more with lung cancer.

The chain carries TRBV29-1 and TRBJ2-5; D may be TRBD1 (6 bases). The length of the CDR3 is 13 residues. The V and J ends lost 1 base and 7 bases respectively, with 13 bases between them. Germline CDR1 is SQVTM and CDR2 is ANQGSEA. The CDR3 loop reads CSVEGQDSATQYF. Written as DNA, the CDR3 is TGCAGCGTTGAAGGACAGGACTCGGCGACCCAGTACTTC.

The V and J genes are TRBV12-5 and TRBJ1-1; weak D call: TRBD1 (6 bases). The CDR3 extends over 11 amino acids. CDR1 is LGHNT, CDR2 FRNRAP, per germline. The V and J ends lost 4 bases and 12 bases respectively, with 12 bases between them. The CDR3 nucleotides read TGTGCTAGTGGTTACGGGGACATTCCTTTCTTT. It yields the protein CASGYGDIPFF. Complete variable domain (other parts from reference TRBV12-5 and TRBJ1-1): DARVTQTPRHKVTEMGQEVTMRCQPILGHNTVFWYRQTMMQGLELLAYFRNRAPLDDSGMPKDRFSAEMPDATLATLKIQPSEPRDSAVYFCASGYGDIPFFGQGTRLTVV.

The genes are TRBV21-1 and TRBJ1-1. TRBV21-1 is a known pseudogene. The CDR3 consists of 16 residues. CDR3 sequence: CASSPCRGGLNTEAFF. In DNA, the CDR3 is TGTGCCAGCAGCCCCTGTCGGGGGGGTTTGAACACTGAAGCTTTCTTT.

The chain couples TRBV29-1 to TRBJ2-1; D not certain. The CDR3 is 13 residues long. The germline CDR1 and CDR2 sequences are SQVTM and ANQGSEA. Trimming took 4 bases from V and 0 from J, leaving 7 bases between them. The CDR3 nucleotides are TGCAGCGTTGTTCTTATCTCCTACAATGAGCAGTTCTTC. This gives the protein CSVVLISYNEQFF.

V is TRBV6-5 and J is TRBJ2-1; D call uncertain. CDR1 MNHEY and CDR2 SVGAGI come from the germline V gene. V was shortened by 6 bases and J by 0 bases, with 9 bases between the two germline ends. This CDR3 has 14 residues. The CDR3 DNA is TGTGCCAGCAGCCGACCGAACTCCTACAATGAGCAGTTCTTC. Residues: CASSRPNSYNEQFF.

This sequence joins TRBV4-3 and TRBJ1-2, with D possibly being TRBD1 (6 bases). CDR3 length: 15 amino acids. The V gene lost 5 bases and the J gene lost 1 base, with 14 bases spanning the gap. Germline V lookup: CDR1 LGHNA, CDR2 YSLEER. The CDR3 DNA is TGCGCCAGCAGCGCCCGGACAGAGGTTAACTATGGCTACACCTTC. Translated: CASSARTEVNYGYTF.

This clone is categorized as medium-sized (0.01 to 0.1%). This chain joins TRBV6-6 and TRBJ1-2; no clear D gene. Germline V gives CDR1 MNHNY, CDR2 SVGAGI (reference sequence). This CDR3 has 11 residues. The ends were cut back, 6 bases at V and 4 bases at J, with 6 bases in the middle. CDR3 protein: CASRAPYGYTF. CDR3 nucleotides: TGTGCCAGCAGGGCTCCCTATGGCTACACCTTC.

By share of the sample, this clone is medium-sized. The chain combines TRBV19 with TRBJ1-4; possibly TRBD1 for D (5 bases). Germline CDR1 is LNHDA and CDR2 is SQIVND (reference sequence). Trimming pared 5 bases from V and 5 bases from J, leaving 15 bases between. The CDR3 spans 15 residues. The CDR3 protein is CASSGTGMDNEKLFF. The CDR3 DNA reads TGTGCCAGTAGTGGGACGGGGATGGACAATGAAAAACTGTTTTTT. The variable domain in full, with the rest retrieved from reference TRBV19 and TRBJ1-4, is DGGITQSPKYLFRKEGQNVTLSCEQNLNHDAMYWYRQDPGQGLRLIYYSQIVNDFQKGDIAEGYSVSREKKESFPLTVTSAQKNPTAFYLCASSGTGMDNEKLFFGSGTQLSVL.

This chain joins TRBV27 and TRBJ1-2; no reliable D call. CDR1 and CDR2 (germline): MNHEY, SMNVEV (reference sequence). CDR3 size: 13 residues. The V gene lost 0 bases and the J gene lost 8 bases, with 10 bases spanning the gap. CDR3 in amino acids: CASSLSGLNGYTF. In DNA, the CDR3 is TGTGCCAGCAGTTTATCCGGGTTAAACGGCTACACCTTC.

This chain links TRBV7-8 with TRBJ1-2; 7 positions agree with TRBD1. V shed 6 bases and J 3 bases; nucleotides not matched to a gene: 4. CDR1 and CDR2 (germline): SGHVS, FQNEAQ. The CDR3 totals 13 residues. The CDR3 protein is CASRVDRDYGYTF. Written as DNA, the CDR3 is TGTGCCAGCAGGGTTGACAGGGACTATGGCTACACCTTC.

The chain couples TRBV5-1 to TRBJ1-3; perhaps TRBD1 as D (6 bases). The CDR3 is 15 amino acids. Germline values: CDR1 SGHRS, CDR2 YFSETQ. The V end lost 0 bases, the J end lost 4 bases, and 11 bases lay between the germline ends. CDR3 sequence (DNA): TGCGCCAGCAGCTTGGTTCAGGGGCCCGGAAACACCATATATTTT. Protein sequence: CASSLVQGPGNTIYF.

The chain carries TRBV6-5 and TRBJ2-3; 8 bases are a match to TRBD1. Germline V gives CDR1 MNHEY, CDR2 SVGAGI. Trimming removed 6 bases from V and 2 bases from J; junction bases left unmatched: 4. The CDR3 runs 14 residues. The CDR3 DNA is TGTGCCAGCAGGACAGGGGTCGACACAGATACGCAGTATTTT. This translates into CASRTGVDTDTQYF.